These 23 T cell receptor beta chains came from one sample sequenced in a study of graft-versus-host responses after intestinal transplantation. The data were produced by immunoSEQ multiplex PCR, yet TCRdb's version contains in-frame clones alone and is incomplete. This sample has about 120,000 clones, with 90% found just once. Antigen specificity for these receptors is unknown. The sample consisted of unstimulated CD4+ T cells sorted from spleen or lymph node cells, taken before intestinal transplant. These receptors all stem from a human donor who received an intestinal transplant.

The chain carries TRBV19 and TRBJ1-1; possibly TRBD1 for D (6 bases). The CDR3 contains 13 residues. Germline CDR1 reads LNHDA; CDR2 reads SQIVND (reference sequence). V lost 4 bases and J 1 base, leaving 7 bases between the germline ends. DNA of the CDR3: TGTGCCAGTAGTAGGGGACAGAACACTGAAGCTTTCTTT. Translated, it gives CASSRGQNTEAFF.

This chain joins TRBV2 and TRBJ2-2; 8 nucleotides agree with TRBD1. The V segment lost 7 bases and the J segment 4 bases; nucleotides outside the gene matches: 17. CDR1 and CDR2 from the germline V gene are SNHLY and FYNNEI. The CDR3 consists of 18 residues. The DNA for the CDR3 is TGTGCCAGCACCCCCTCCCCAGGGGGCCTCGAGGCCACCGGGGAGCTGTTTTTT. Translating it yields CASTPSPGGLEATGELFF.

The V gene is TRBV7-9, the J gene TRBJ2-3; D uncertain. V was shortened by 4 bases and J by 5 bases, with 7 bases between the two germline ends. Germline V gene data show CDR1 as SEHNR and CDR2 as FQNEAQ (reference sequence). This CDR3 region has 12 residues. The CDR3 is CASSWPLDTQYF. CDR3 nucleotides: TGTGCCAGCAGCTGGCCCTTAGATACGCAGTATTTT.

This chain uses TRBV6-1 with TRBJ1-1; maybe TRBD1 (6 bases). Trimming left V 6 bases short and J 12 bases short, with 26 bases between. The CDR3 runs 15 residues. CDR1 and CDR2 (germline): MNHNS, SASEGT. The CDR3 spells CASSITGTSYTPSFF. The DNA of the CDR3 is TGTGCCAGCAGCATAACCGGGACATCATATACCCCGTCTTTCTTT.

This rearrangement joins TRBV4-3 to TRBJ2-1, with D unclear. The CDR3 spans 15 residues. V lost 1 base, J lost 3 bases, and 10 bases lay in between. Germline lookup yields CDR1 LGHNA and CDR2 YSLEER. The CDR3 nucleotides are TGCGCCAGCAGCCAAGCCAGGCTCGTCTACAATGAGCAGTTCTTC. Protein product: CASSQARLVYNEQFF.

The chain joins TRBV30 to TRBJ1-6; 9 nucleotides match TRBD1. J gave up 7 bases and V 1 base, and 8 bases lay outside the gene matches. The germline V gene encodes CDR1 GTSNPN and CDR2 SVGIG (reference sequence). The CDR3 runs 16 residues. In DNA, the CDR3 is TGTGCCTGGAGTGGGGTAGGACAGGGGAACAATTCACCCCTCCACTTT. It yields the protein CAWSGVGQGNNSPLHF. Combining the CDR3 with reference TRBV30 and TRBJ1-6 gives the whole variable domain SQTIHQWPATLVQPVGSPLSLECTVEGTSNPNLYWYRQAAGRGLQLLFYSVGIGQISSEVPQNLSASRPQDRQFILSSKKLLLSDSGFYLCAWSGVGQGNNSPLHFGNGTRLTVT.

V gene TRBV4-2 combines with J gene TRBJ2-7; TRBD2 matches 12 bases. Germline CDR1 reads LGHNA; CDR2 reads YNFKEQ. This CDR3 comprises 20 residues. V shed 0 bases, J shed 2 bases, and the junction held 14 bases outside the gene matches. CDR3: CASSQDRLAGGGRKAYEQYF. The CDR3 DNA reads TGTGCCAGCAGCCAAGATCGCCTAGCGGGAGGGGGACGAAAGGCCTACGAGCAGTACTTC.

The chain combines TRBV28 with TRBJ1-3; D not certain. The CDR3 has 15 amino acids. Per the germline V gene, CDR1 is MDHEN and CDR2 is SYDVKM. Trimming shortened V by 4 bases and J by 0 bases, and 10 bases separated the two germline ends. The CDR3 nucleotides are TGTGCCAGCAGTTCCCACTCCTCCTCTGGAAACACCATATATTTT. Encoded protein: CASSSHSSSGNTIYF.

The chain has TRBV19 and TRBJ1-2; a possible D gene is TRBD1 (5 bases). V dropped 5 bases and J dropped 9 bases, with 13 bases sitting between them. This CDR3 contains 12 residues. Germline V lookup: CDR1 LNHDA, CDR2 SQIVND (reference sequence). The CDR3 DNA reads TGTGCCAGTAGTCCTTCGGGGGGGAGCTACACCTTC. This gives the protein CASSPSGGSYTF.

This clone was detected once. The rearrangement links TRBV9 to TRBJ2-3, with 12 bases identical to TRBD2. The germline gives CDR1 SGDLS, CDR2 YYNGEE. Trimming removed 1 base from V and 6 bases from J; junction bases left unmatched: 0. CDR3 size: 14 residues. CDR3 protein: CASSVLAGGDTQYF. For the CDR3, the DNA is TGTGCCAGCAGCGTACTAGCGGGAGGGGATACGCAGTATTTT. The full variable domain, with the rest looked up from reference TRBV9 and TRBJ2-3, is DSGVTQTPKHLITATGQRVTLRCSPRSGDLSVYWYQQSLDQGLQFLIQYYNGEERAKGNILERFSAQQFPDLHSELNLSSLELGDSALYFCASSVLAGGDTQYFGPGTRLTVL.

This chain links TRBV6-1 with TRBJ1-1, with 11 bases lining up with TRBD1. Germline values: CDR1 MNHNS, CDR2 SASEGT. The CDR3 sequence is 15 residues long. After removal of 6 bases from V and 3 bases from J, the junction contained 6 bases not matched to a gene. Here the CDR3 reads CASRRTGGRDTEAFF. Written as DNA, the CDR3 is TGTGCCAGCAGGAGGACAGGGGGCCGGGACACTGAAGCTTTCTTT.

CDR3 sequence: CASCSGKVAYNEQFF. The CDR3 coding sequence is TGTGCCAGTTGTTCCGGGAAGGTAGCCTACAATGAGCAGTTCTTC. This chain joins TRBV6-1 and TRBJ2-1, with TRBD2 as a possible D gene (5 bases). Germline CDR1 MNHNS, CDR2 SASEGT. V was trimmed by 9 bases and J by 2 bases, leaving 17 bases between them. This CDR3 has 15 residues.

The rearrangement joins TRBV6-5 to TRBJ1-5; no firm D call. This CDR3 has 14 residues. Trimming shortened V by 0 bases and J by 4 bases, and 7 bases separated the two germline ends. CDR1 and CDR2 (germline): MNHEY, SVGAGI. CDR3 sequence: CASSYSRYNQPQHF. DNA of the CDR3: TGTGCCAGCAGTTACTCGAGGTATAATCAGCCCCAGCATTTT.

The V call is TRBV7-9, the J call TRBJ2-7; 8 bases map to TRBD2. The CDR3 spans 15 residues. Trimming cost V 1 base and J 0 bases; bases outside gene matches: 2. Germline values: CDR1 SEHNR, CDR2 FQNEAQ (reference sequence). CDR3 in DNA: TGTGCCAGCAGCTTAGTACTAGCGGCCTCCTACGAGCAGTACTTC. This codes for CASSLVLAASYEQYF.

This sequence joins TRBV21-1 and TRBJ1-5. TRBV21-1 is shown as a pseudogene. CDR3 length: 15 amino acids. The CDR3 DNA reads TGTGCCAGCAGCGATCGCAGAAGACTTTATCAGCCCCAGCATTTT. As protein: CASSDRRRLYQPQHF.

The CDR3 DNA sequence: TGTGCCAGCAGCTTTCCCAGGGTGACCCAAGCCAGCTACACCTTC. Protein sequence: CASSFPRVTQASYTF. This chain links TRBV11-2 with TRBJ1-2; a possible D gene is TRBD1 (5 bases). Trimming stripped 3 bases from V and 9 bases from J, with 20 bases between. The germline V gene encodes CDR1 SGHAT and CDR2 FQNNGV. The CDR3 has 15 amino acids. Combining the CDR3 with reference TRBV11-2 and TRBJ1-2 gives the whole variable domain EAGVAQSPRYKIIEKRQSVAFWCNPISGHATLYWYQQILGQGPKLLIQFQNNGVVDDSQLPKDRFSAERLKGVDSTLKIQPAKLEDSAVYLCASSFPRVTQASYTFGSGTRLTVV.

This chain links TRBV5-1 with TRBJ2-7; D may be TRBD1 (5 bases). The CDR3 contains 12 residues. Germline V gives CDR1 SGHRS, CDR2 YFSETQ. V was pared by 1 base and J by 5 bases, with 7 bases between. The CDR3 bases are TGCGCCAGCAGCTTGAACAGGAACGAGCAGTACTTC. This codes for CASSLNRNEQYF.

This clone was seen a single time. The rearrangement uses TRBV5-4 and TRBJ1-1; no reliable D call. CDR3 length: 13 residues. V lost 4 bases to trimming and J lost 0 bases, with 7 bases between them. Germline V CDR1 and CDR2: SGHNT, YYREEE (reference sequence). The CDR3 nucleotides read TGTGCCAGCAGCCAGACTGTGAACACTGAAGCTTTCTTT. It encodes CASSQTVNTEAFF.

V gene TRBV5-4 combines with J gene TRBJ2-5; TRBD2 matches 7 bases. Losses at the gene ends were 1 base for V and 4 bases for J; bases not matched to a gene: 4. Germline assignment: CDR1 SGHNT and CDR2 YYREEE (reference sequence). CDR3 length: 14 residues. The CDR3 DNA reads as TGTGCCAGCAGCTTGTGGGCTAGCGGAGAGACCCAGTACTTC. Translation gives CASSLWASGETQYF.

The V call is TRBV7-3, the J call TRBJ2-1; D is uncertain. The ends were cut back, 5 bases at V and 6 bases at J, with 11 bases in the middle. CDR1 is SGHTA, CDR2 FQGTGA, per germline. The CDR3 sequence is 13 residues long. Written as DNA, the CDR3 is TGTGCCAGCAGCCCCTATTTGTCCAATGAGCAGTTCTTC. Translation: CASSPYLSNEQFF. The full variable domain, completed using reference TRBV7-3 and TRBJ2-1, is GAGVSQTPSNKVTEKGKYVELRCDPISGHTALYWYRQSLGQGPEFLIYFQGTGAADDSGLPNDRFFAVRPEGSVSTLKIQRTERGDSAVYLCASSPYLSNEQFFGPGTRLTVL.

The CDR3: CASSLERGGGEQYF. Here the CDR3 DNA reads TGTGCCAGCAGCTTAGAGAGGGGGGGTGGGGAGCAGTACTTC. The chain has TRBV7-9 and TRBJ2-7; the D gene is possibly TRBD2 (7 bases). Trimming took 1 base from V and 7 from J, leaving 14 bases between them. There are 14 residues in the CDR3. Germline V gene lookup returns CDR1 SEHNR and CDR2 FQNEAQ (reference sequence). The entire variable domain, with the rest obtained from reference TRBV7-9 and TRBJ2-7, is as follows: DTGVSQNPRHKITKRGQNVTFRCDPISEHNRLYWYRQTLGQGPEFLTYFQNEAQLEKSRLLSDRFSAERPKGSFSTLEIQRTEQGDSAMYLCASSLERGGGEQYFGPGTRLTVT.

The chain joins TRBV7-9 to TRBJ2-7; D is perhaps TRBD1 (7 bases). This CDR3 has 13 residues. The germline V gene encodes CDR1 SEHNR and CDR2 FQNEAQ (reference sequence). Trimming took 2 bases from V and 12 from J, leaving 17 bases between them. CDR3 residues: CASSLRGTVDPYF. In DNA, the CDR3 is TGTGCCAGCAGCTTACGCGGGACAGTGGATCCGTACTTC.

The V gene is TRBV7-9, the J gene TRBJ2-3; D is ambiguous. The CDR3 sequence is 16 residues long. V was shortened by 1 base and J by 1 base, with 12 bases between the two germline ends. CDR1 SEHNR and CDR2 FQNEAQ come from the germline V gene (reference sequence). CDR3 region: CASSLVLHGGTDTQYF. CDR3 DNA sequence: TGTGCCAGCAGCTTAGTCCTCCATGGAGGCACAGATACGCAGTATTTT.